This T cell receptor (beta chain) was documented in a study of blood T cells in healthy people across ages. Trimming removed 4 bases at V and 6 bases at J, with 18 bases between. Germline values: CDR1 SGHDN, CDR2 FVKESK. This CDR3 is 16 amino acids long. It was 9.5 to 10 milliliters of peripheral blood that were drawn from each donor. With a J-beta primer mix and a sample-barcoded 5' primer, a second PCR ran about 6 to 11 cycles. TCRdb recomputed calls from the 5' RACE reads with MiXCR, one row per CDR3 protein. The sample has about a million distinct CDR3 sequences, roughly half seen once; the top ten hold 20% to 25%.

The chain joins TRBV14 to TRBJ1-4, with a weak D call TRBD1 (5 bases). Material: blood. The sequence came from a woman aged 55 to 70 in good health. The chain's CDR3 is CASSLLGRGSDEKLFF. CDR3 nucleotide sequence: TGTGCCAGCAGCCTCCTAGGTCGGGGGTCAGATGAAAAACTGTTTTTT. Filled out from reference TRBV14 and TRBJ1-4, the complete variable domain reads EAGVTQFPSHSVIEKGQTVTLRCDPISGHDNLYWYRRVMGKEIKFLLHFVKESKQDESGMPNNRFLAERTGGTYSTLKVQPAELEDSGVYFCASSLLGRGSDEKLFFGSGTQLSVL.